This entry features one TCR beta chain sequence. Its target antigen remains unknown. Nothing much larger sits one base from this clone, and base qualities are not available. These data are taken from a study of blood T cell repertoires in COVID-19 (dated by TCRdb to about 2020). In terms of the full investigation: Collaborator samples came from the United States, Italy and Spain and covered acute and convalescent phases of COVID-19. The prospective study material was composed of cDNA or gDNA derived from T cells, B-cell-depleted T cells, or PBMCs. A freely available public database, intended as a resource for researchers studying the immune response to SARS-CoV-2, is where the repertoires were released. Nearly every sample came with metadata listing a de-identified subject ID, COVID-19 status, age in years and sex. The dataset comprised deeply sampled blood TCRbeta repertoires from subjects exposed to, actively infected with, or recovered from COVID-19. HLA class I and class II types, where available, came from metadata supplied by the sample provider rather than from assay-based typing. The samples were drawn from the first 160 participants of the ongoing ImmuneRACE study and from over a thousand subjects provided by 6 global collaborators.

The immunoSEQ Assay, a bias-controlled multiplex PCR, was used to amplify TCRbeta CDR3 regions from genomic DNA. Regarding the original processing steps: The number of nucleated cells in each sample was estimated by amplification of reference gene primers within the assay. To quantify the absolute abundance of each unique TCRbeta CDR3 rearrangement, sequence reads were collapsed and filtered. For each sample, productive Simpson clonality was calculated as the square root of Simpson's diversity index over productive rearrangements. Sourced from immuneACCESS, this table was stored by TCRdb with only in-frame sequences that have V and J called. A share of the clones is absent; for the studies checked, an unresolved V gene accounts for under half, and the remainder has no known explanation. The V and J calls and clone size were taken over from that table, and D and trimming were inferred from the DNA. This sample lists about 250,000 clones; 86% were detected once. Together, the top ten hold 1.6% of the sample.

From the germline V gene (reference sequence), CDR1 is LNHDA and CDR2 is SQIVND. Spanning cysteine to phenylalanine, the CDR3 consists of 16 amino acids. Left in the record is the CDR3 DNA by itself, 48 bases read in frame from the first base. Germline trimming: 5 bases from V, 2 bases from J; junction bases outside gene matches: 5. Another Seattle source contributed samples from volunteer blood donors who had recovered from COVID-19. Collaborating institutions collected whole blood in K2EDTA tubes following their own protocols. For TCRbeta analysis, collaborators shipped samples in one of three forms: frozen whole blood, isolated PBMCs, or DNA extracted from either of those sample types. On the study overall, not on this receptor specifically: How much clinical and demographic metadata was included differed by source and by participant, and the metadata was provided uncurated.

This clonotype was sampled from a woman aged 60 to 75 who had recovered from COVID-19. The sequence links TRBV19 to TRBJ1-6, with 8 central nucleotides matching TRBD1. The sequenced sample was peripheral blood. The nucleotide sequence reads TGTGCCAGTAGTCCCCCGACAGGGGCCTATAATTCACCCCTCCACTTT. It specifies CASSPPTGAYNSPLHF.